This TCR beta chain comes out of a study of regulatory T cells in long-lasting Graves disease. Sequencing libraries for TCR beta were prepared with iRepertoire HTBI primers and Arm-PCR of CDR3 regions. TCRdb re-called the multiplex PCR reads with MiXCR, one entry per CDR3 protein. The data show about 290,000 distinct CDR3 sequences, 20% to 25% seen once. At least ten counts were recorded for this clonotype. V dropped 7 bases and J dropped 6 bases, with 21 bases sitting between them. The CDR3 extends over 16 amino acids. The time point here: persistent/refractory GD, antithyroid drugs over 5 years with positive TRAb. Scientists built the TCR library using RNA that was extracted from PBMCs.

Sequenced here: peripheral blood mononuclear cells (PBMCs), sampled when the disease was refractory, from a patient treated with antithyroid drugs. The rearrangement links TRBV12-3 or TRBV12-4 to TRBJ2-2; D uncertain. This TCR was sampled from a female donor with Graves disease. CDR3 nucleotides: TGTGCCAGCACTTTCCTCCGGCAGGTCGTCTCCGGGGAGCTGTTTTTT. Protein product: CASTFLRQVVSGELFF.